This T cell receptor beta chain was recorded in a study of T-cell memory formation after mild COVID-19. TCRdb analysed the 5' RACE reads with MiXCR anew, one entry per CDR3 protein. The sample contains 250,000 to 300,000 distinct CDR3 sequences, roughly 8.2% of which appear only once. The CDR3 length is 17 residues. Per germline, CDR1 MNHEY and CDR2 SVGEGT. The V and J ends lost 4 bases and 3 bases respectively, with 20 bases between them. The sample taken for sequencing was PBMCs or a T cell subset sorted from them (not recorded which). This rearrangement joins TRBV6-2 or TRBV6-3 to TRBJ2-3, with D perhaps matching TRBD2 (6 bases). This receptor was obtained from a man younger than 35 who had mild COVID-19 (a few samples of this study predate the infection). Cell type and time point are not known. The chain's CDR3 is CASSFDTRGSLTDTQYF. CDR3 nucleotide sequence: TGTGCCAGCAGTTTCGACACCCGGGGGTCCCTTACAGATACGCAGTATTTT.